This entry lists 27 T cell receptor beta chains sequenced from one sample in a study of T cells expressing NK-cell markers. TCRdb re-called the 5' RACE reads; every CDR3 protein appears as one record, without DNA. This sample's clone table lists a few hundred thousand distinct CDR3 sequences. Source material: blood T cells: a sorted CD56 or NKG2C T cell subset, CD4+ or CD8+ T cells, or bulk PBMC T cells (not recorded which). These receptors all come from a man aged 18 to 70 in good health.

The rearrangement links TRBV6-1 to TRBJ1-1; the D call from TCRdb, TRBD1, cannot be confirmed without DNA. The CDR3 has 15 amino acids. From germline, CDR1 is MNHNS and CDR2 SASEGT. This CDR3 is CASRDTGNQGTEAFF.

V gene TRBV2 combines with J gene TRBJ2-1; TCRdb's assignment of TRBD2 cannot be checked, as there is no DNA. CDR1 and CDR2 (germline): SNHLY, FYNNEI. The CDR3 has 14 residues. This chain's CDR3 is CASSVQRGGWEQFF.

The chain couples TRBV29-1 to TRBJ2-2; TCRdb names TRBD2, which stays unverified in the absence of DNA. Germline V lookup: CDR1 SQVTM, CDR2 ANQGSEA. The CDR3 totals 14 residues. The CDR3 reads CSVTSGTNTGELFF.

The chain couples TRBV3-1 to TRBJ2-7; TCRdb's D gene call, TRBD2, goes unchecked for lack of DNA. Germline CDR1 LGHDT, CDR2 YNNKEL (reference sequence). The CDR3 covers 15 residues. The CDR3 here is CASSLRGPLAYEQYF.

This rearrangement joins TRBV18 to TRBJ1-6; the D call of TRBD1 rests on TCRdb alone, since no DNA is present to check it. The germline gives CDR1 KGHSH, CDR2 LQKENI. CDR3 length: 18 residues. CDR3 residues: CASSPRAGTSSYNSPLHF.

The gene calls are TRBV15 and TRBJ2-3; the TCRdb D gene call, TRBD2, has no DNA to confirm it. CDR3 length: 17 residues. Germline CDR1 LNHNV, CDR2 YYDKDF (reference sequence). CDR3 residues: CATSRAASGGFTDTQYF.

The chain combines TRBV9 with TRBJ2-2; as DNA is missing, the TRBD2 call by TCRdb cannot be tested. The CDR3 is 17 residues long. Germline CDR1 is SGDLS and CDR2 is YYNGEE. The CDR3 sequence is CASSVDPTSGGYGELFF. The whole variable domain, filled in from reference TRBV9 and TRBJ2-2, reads DSGVTQTPKHLITATGQRVTLRCSPRSGDLSVYWYQQSLDQGLQFLIQYYNGEERAKGNILERFSAQQFPDLHSELNLSSLELGDSALYFCASSVDPTSGGYGELFFGEGSRLTVL.

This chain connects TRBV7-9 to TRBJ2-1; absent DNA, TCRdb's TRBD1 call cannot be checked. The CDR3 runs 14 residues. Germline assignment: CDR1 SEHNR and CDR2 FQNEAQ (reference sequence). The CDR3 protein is CASSPRWKGWEEFF.

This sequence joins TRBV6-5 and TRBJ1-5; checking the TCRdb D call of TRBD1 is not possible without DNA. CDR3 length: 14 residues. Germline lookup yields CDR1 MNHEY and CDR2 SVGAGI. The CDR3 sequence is CASSNRQGSSPQHF.

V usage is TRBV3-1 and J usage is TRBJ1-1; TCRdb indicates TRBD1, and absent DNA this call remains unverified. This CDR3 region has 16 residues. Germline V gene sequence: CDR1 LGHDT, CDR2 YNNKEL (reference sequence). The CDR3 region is CASSPTGVRGGTEAFF.

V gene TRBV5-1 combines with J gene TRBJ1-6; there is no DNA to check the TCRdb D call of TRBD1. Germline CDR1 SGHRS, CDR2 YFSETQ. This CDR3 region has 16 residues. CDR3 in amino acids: CASSRRTGAKDSPLHF.

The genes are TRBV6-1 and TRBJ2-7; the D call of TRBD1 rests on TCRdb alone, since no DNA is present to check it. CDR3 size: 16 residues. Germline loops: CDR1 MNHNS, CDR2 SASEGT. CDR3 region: CASRAGGRGTSYEQYF.

The chain's CDR3 is CASSPDRVGSKETQYF. The chain joins TRBV5-1 to TRBJ2-5; the TRBD2 assignment by TCRdb is unverifiable without DNA. Germline loops: CDR1 SGHRS, CDR2 YFSETQ. The CDR3 runs 16 residues.

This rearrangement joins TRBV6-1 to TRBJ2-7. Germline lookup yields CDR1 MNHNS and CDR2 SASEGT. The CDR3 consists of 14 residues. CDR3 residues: CASSEPVQAYEQYF.

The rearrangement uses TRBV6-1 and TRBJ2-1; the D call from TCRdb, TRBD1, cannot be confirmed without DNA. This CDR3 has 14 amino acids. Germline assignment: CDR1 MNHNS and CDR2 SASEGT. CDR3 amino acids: CASSEALGTGPQFF.

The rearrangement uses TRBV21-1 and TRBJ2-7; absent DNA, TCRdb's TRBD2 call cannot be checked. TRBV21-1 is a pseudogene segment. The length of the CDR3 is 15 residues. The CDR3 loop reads CASSKGRRGPYEQYF.

CDR3 in amino acids: CSARDLPIDEQFF. This chain joins TRBV20-1 and TRBJ2-1. The CDR3 consists of 13 residues. The germline V gene encodes CDR1 DFQATT and CDR2 SNEGSKA (reference sequence).

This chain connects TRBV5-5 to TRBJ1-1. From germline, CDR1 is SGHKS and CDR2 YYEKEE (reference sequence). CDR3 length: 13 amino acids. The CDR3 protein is CASSLGWGTEAFF.

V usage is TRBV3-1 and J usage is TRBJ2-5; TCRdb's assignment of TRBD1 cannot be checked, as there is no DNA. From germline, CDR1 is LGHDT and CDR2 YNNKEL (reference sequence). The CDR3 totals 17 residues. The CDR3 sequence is CASSPGQFPGPQETQYF.

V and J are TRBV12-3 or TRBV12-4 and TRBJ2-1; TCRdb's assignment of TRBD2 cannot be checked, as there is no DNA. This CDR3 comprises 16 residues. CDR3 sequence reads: CASRNSGGGLGNEQFF.

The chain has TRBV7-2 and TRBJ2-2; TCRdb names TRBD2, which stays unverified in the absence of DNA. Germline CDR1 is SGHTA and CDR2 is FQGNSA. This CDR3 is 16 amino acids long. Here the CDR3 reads CASSAYTLAGTGELFF. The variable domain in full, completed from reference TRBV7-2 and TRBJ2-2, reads GAGVSQSPSNKVTEKGKDVELRCDPISGHTALYWYRQSLGQGLEFLIYFQGNSAPDKSGLPSDRFSAERTGGSVSTLTIQRTQQEDSAVYLCASSAYTLAGTGELFFGEGSRLTVL.

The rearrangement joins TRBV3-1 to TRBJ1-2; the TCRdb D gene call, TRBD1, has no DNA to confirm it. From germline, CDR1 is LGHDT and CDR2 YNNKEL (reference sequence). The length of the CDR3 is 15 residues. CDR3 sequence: CASSQVGTTRGGYTF.

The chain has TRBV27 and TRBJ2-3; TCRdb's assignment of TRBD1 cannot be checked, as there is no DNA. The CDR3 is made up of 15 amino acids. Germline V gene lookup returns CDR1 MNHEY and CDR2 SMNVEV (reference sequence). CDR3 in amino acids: CASSFRTGGTDTQYF.

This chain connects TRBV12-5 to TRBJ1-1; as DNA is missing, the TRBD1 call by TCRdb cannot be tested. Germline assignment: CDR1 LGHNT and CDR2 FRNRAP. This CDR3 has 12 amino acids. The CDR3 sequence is CASGNGQFEAFF. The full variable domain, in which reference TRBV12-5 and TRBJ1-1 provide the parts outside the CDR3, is DARVTQTPRHKVTEMGQEVTMRCQPILGHNTVFWYRQTMMQGLELLAYFRNRAPLDDSGMPKDRFSAEMPDATLATLKIQPSEPRDSAVYFCASGNGQFEAFFGQGTRLTVV.

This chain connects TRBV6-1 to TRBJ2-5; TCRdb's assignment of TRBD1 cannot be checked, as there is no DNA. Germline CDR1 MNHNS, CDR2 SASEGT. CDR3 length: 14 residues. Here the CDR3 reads CASDRGRTDETQYF.

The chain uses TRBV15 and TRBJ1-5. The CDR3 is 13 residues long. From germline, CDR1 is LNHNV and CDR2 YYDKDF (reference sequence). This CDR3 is CATSREGTQPQHF.

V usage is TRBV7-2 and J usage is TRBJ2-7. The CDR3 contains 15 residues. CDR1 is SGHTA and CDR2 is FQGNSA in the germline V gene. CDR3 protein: CASSLESGHTYEQYF. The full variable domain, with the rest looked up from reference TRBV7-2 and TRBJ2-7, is GAGVSQSPSNKVTEKGKDVELRCDPISGHTALYWYRQSLGQGLEFLIYFQGNSAPDKSGLPSDRFSAERTGGSVSTLTIQRTQQEDSAVYLCASSLESGHTYEQYFGPGTRLTVT.